These 19 T cell receptor beta chains share one sample of origin, sequenced in a study of T cell clonality in common variable immunodeficiency. Clones were read by immunoSEQ multiplex PCR, and TCRdb kept only the in-frame ones, dropping some. The profile covers roughly 32,000 clones, none occurring a single time. Specimen: peripheral blood mononuclear cells. The receptors were sampled from a person aged 18 to 75 in good health.

A remark on this clone: The read ends 3 residues early relative to the CDR3; the germline J gene fills the gap. This chain uses TRBV30 with TRBJ1-2; D perhaps matches TRBD1 (5 bases). V lost 4 bases, J lost 6 bases, and 21 bases lay in between. The CDR3 has 15 residues. The V gene's germline CDR1 is GTSNPN and CDR2 SVGIG (reference sequence). This chain's CDR3 is CAWKRGSHGGNGYTF. The sequenced part of the CDR3 DNA is TGTGCCTGGAAAAGGGGCAGCCACGGGGGAAATGGC.

There are a few counts of this clone. The CDR3 goes on 3 residues after the read ends, and that part is filled in from the germline J gene. The chain is built from TRBV27 and TRBJ2-7; D remains ambiguous. The CDR3 runs 13 residues. CDR1 MNHEY and CDR2 SMNVEV come from the germline V gene (reference sequence). V lost 3 bases and J lost 2, with 8 bases in between. The covered CDR3 bases are TGTGCCAGCAGTTTCTCCCCCGCCTACGAG. It translates to CASSFSPAYE. The whole CDR3 protein is CASSFSPAYEQYF.

This clone has a handful of counts. The read comes to an end 3 residues before the CDR3 does, leaving the germline J gene to fill in the end. This rearrangement joins TRBV5-6 to TRBJ2-3, with TRBD2 matching over 11 bases. Germline CDR1 reads SGHDT; CDR2 reads YYEEEE. The CDR3 contains 15 residues. The CDR3 spells CASSSGLAGQETQYF. The part of the CDR3 DNA that was read is TGTGCCAGCAGCTCCGGACTAGCGGGCCAAGAGACG.

Concerning this clone: With the read ending 3 residues before the CDR3 end, the germline J gene is used to fill in that end. The gene calls are TRBV2 and TRBJ1-2; the match to TRBD1 covers 8 bases. The CDR3 extends over 19 amino acids. Germline V gives CDR1 SNHLY, CDR2 FYNNEI. CDR3 bases read: TGTGCCAGCAGTGAAGTTGGGATCTCTGTTGGACAGGGTTCGGGGGAC. The encoded protein is CASSEVGISVGQGSGD. The complete CDR3 sequence is CASSEVGISVGQGSGDYTF. The full variable domain, with the rest looked up from reference TRBV2 and TRBJ1-2, is EPEVTQTPSHQVTQMGQEVILRCVPISNHLYFYWYRQILGQKVEFLVSFYNNEISEKSEIFDDQFSVERPDGSNFTLKIRSTKLEDSAMYFCASSEVGISVGQGSGDYTFGSGTRLTVV.

This clone showed up many times. The read halts 3 residues ahead of the CDR3 end, with the missing end drawn from the germline J gene. The chain uses TRBV5-1 and TRBJ1-1; 7 bases are a match to TRBD1. V lost 0 bases, J lost 5 bases, and 7 bases stayed unmatched. The germline gives CDR1 SGHRS, CDR2 YFSETQ. The CDR3 has 15 amino acids. Incomplete CDR3 DNA: TGCGCCAGCAGCTTGGATACAGGGGCGGTTACTGAA. It yields the protein CASSLDTGAVTE. The whole CDR3 is CASSLDTGAVTEAFF.

This clone showed up many times. The read halts 3 residues ahead of the CDR3 end, with the missing end drawn from the germline J gene. The rearrangement links TRBV30 to TRBJ2-1; tentatively, D is TRBD2 (6 bases). The germline V gene encodes CDR1 GTSNPN and CDR2 SVGIG (reference sequence). CDR3 length: 14 residues. Trimming pared 3 bases from V and 2 bases from J, leaving 11 bases between. The CDR3 DNA, read in part, is TGTGCCTGGAGGTACGGGGGTCCCTACAATGAG. Translation gives CAWRYGGPYNE. The CDR3 as a whole reads CAWRYGGPYNEQFF.

This clone occurred many times. The observed sequence ends 3 residues before the CDR3 terminus, with the missing tail filled in from the germline J gene. This chain joins TRBV20-1 and TRBJ2-7; TRBD1 matches 11 bases. Germline V lookup: CDR1 DFQATT, CDR2 SNEGSKA (reference sequence). The trim removed 0 bases at V and 3 bases at J, leaving 7 bases unmatched. The CDR3 totals 16 residues. The CDR3 spells CSARDEGTGGGYEQYF. The part of the CDR3 DNA that was read is TGCAGTGCTAGAGATGAAGGGACAGGGGGAGGCTACGAG.

This clone was seen ten or more times. The read ends 3 residues before the CDR3 terminus; that terminus is restored from the germline J gene. The chain joins TRBV6-2 or TRBV6-3 to TRBJ1-1; 9 nucleotides agree with TRBD1. Germline V lookup: CDR1 MNHEY, CDR2 SVGEGT. Trimming took 6 bases from V and 3 from J; bases not matched to a gene: 5. The CDR3 spans 14 residues. CDR3 amino acids: CASRNDRGDTEAFF. The sequenced part of the CDR3 DNA is TGTGCCAGCAGAAATGACAGGGGGGACACTGAA.

This clone occurred many times. The read ends 3 residues early relative to the CDR3; the germline J gene fills the gap. The genes are TRBV29-1 and TRBJ2-5, with 10 bases matching TRBD1. This CDR3 has 13 residues. Trimming took 7 bases from V and 4 from J; bases not matched to a gene: 6. CDR1 and CDR2 (germline): SQVTM, ANQGSEA. CDR3 bases read: TGCAGCGCAGGACAGGGGGGGGGAGAGACC. Its translation: CSAGQGGGET. The whole CDR3 protein is CSAGQGGGETQYF.

This clone came up many times. The DNA ends 3 residues before the CDR3 does, and the rest of the CDR3 is filled in from the germline J gene. The chain is built from TRBV7-3 and TRBJ2-1; 7 positions match TRBD2. CDR1 is SGHTA, CDR2 FQGTGA, per germline. The junction had 4 bases not matched to a gene; V was cut back by 4 bases and J by 7 bases. The length of the CDR3 is 13 residues. The CDR3 region is CASSSRGGNEQFF. The DNA read from the CDR3 is TGTGCCAGCAGCTCTCGCGGGGGAAATGAG.

Many counts were recorded for this clone. The read comes to an end 3 residues before the CDR3 does, leaving the germline J gene to fill in the end. This chain connects TRBV5-1 to TRBJ2-5; tentatively, D is TRBD2 (5 bases). With 2 bases removed from V and 5 bases from J, the gap between germline ends came to 13 bases. Germline lookup yields CDR1 SGHRS and CDR2 YFSETQ. This CDR3 has 14 amino acids. The part of the CDR3 DNA that was read is TGCGCCAGCAGCTTCGCCGAGGGCGGGGAGACC. Its protein is CASSFAEGGET. The whole CDR3 reads CASSFAEGGETQYF.

In its sample, this clone was seen a few times. The DNA ends 3 residues before the CDR3 does, and the rest of the CDR3 is filled in from the germline J gene. This rearrangement joins TRBV7-9 to TRBJ2-3; 10 nucleotides agree with TRBD2. V shed 5 bases, J shed 2 bases, and the junction held 4 bases outside the gene matches. Germline CDR1 is SEHNR and CDR2 is FQNEAQ (reference sequence). The CDR3 length is 15 residues. CDR3 bases read: TGTGCCAGCAGCCCTAGCGGGAGCGCCACAGATACG. The encoded protein is CASSPSGSATDT. The complete CDR3 protein is CASSPSGSATDTQYF.

This clone occurred many times. The read finishes 3 residues shy of the CDR3 end, and the germline J gene is used to complete it. V gene TRBV19 combines with J gene TRBJ2-3, with 10 bases matching TRBD2. The CDR3 sequence is 15 residues long. Germline CDR1 reads LNHDA; CDR2 reads SQIVND (reference sequence). J lost 4 bases, V lost 4 bases, and 5 bases had no gene match. The CDR3 here is CASSTSGSRSDTQYF. The part of the CDR3 DNA that was read is TGTGCCAGTAGTACTAGCGGGAGTAGGTCAGATACG. Full variable domain (remainder filled in from reference TRBV19 and TRBJ2-3): DGGITQSPKYLFRKEGQNVTLSCEQNLNHDAMYWYRQDPGQGLRLIYYSQIVNDFQKGDIAEGYSVSREKKESFPLTVTSAQKNPTAFYLCASSTSGSRSDTQYFGPGTRLTVL.

This clone has only a few counts. The read gets to within 3 residues of the CDR3 end, and the germline J gene fills in the rest. The chain carries TRBV2 and TRBJ2-3; 8 bases align to TRBD2. The CDR3 sequence is 16 residues long. CDR1 and CDR2 from the germline V gene are SNHLY and FYNNEI. The sequenced CDR3 bases are TGTGCCAGCAGTGGAATAGGTAGCGGGACGGGAGAGACG. Translation gives CASSGIGSGTGET. The entire CDR3 sequence reads CASSGIGSGTGETQYF. The complete variable domain, with remaining parts taken from reference TRBV2 and TRBJ2-3, reads EPEVTQTPSHQVTQMGQEVILRCVPISNHLYFYWYRQILGQKVEFLVSFYNNEISEKSEIFDDQFSVERPDGSNFTLKIRSTKLEDSAMYFCASSGIGSGTGETQYFGPGTRLTVL.

This clone was picked up many times. The CDR3 goes on 3 residues after the read ends, and that part is filled in from the germline J gene. The chain links TRBV5-1 to TRBJ2-5; 7 bases fit TRBD1. CDR3 size: 15 residues. CDR1 is SGHRS and CDR2 is YFSETQ in the germline V gene. Trimming removed 3 bases from V and 5 bases from J; junction bases left unmatched: 10. The CDR3 loop is CASSSGTAEEETQYF. The CDR3 DNA, read in part, is TGCGCCAGCAGCTCCGGGACAGCTGAGGAGGAGACC.

This clone showed up many times. The read ends 3 residues early relative to the CDR3; the germline J gene fills the gap. V gene TRBV29-1 combines with J gene TRBJ1-1, with a possible D match to TRBD1 (5 bases). The CDR3 has 11 residues. V gave up 6 bases and J gave up 5 bases, with 10 bases separating them. Germline V CDR1 and CDR2: SQVTM, ANQGSEA. The CDR3 DNA, read in part, is TGCAGCGTAAACGGGGGGACTGAA. Residues: CSVNGGTE. The full CDR3 protein is CSVNGGTEAFF.

A note on this clone: The read halts 3 residues ahead of the CDR3 end, with the missing end drawn from the germline J gene. This rearrangement joins TRBV2 to TRBJ1-1, with 7 bases fitting TRBD1. Per germline, CDR1 SNHLY and CDR2 FYNNEI. CDR3 length: 13 amino acids. The ends lost 10 bases at V and 0 bases at J; junction bases unmatched: 5. The sequenced part of the CDR3 DNA is TGTGCCATCAGACAGGGAGTGAACACTGAA. Its translation is CAIRQGVNTE. The full CDR3 protein reads CAIRQGVNTEAFF.

In regard to this clone: The read is 3 residues too short to cover the CDR3 end, so that end is filled in from the germline J gene. Distinct nucleotide sequences in the sample also encode this CDR3. V is TRBV20-1 and J is TRBJ1-1, with D perhaps matching TRBD1 (5 bases). Germline-derived CDR1 and CDR2 are DFQATT and SNEGSKA (reference sequence). Trimming removed 6 bases from V and 4 bases from J, with 15 bases in between. The CDR3 spans 13 residues. The CDR3 is CSAQGSWGTEAFF. The CDR3 DNA, read in part, is TGCAGTGCCCAGGGTTCTTGGGGCACTGAA.

This clone has at least ten counts. Read data end 3 residues before the CDR3 end; the end is taken from the germline J gene. V and J are TRBV30 and TRBJ2-7, with TRBD2 matching 9 bases. Germline V lookup: CDR1 GTSNPN, CDR2 SVGIG (reference sequence). The CDR3 covers 16 residues. With V trimmed by 0 bases and J by 0 bases, 6 bases remained unmatched. The CDR3 reads CAWSVGTSFFSYEQYF. CDR3 DNA, as far as it was read: TGTGCCTGGAGTGTAGGGACTAGCTTTTTCTCCTACGAG. Filled out from reference TRBV30 and TRBJ2-7, the complete variable domain reads SQTIHQWPATLVQPVGSPLSLECTVEGTSNPNLYWYRQAAGRGLQLLFYSVGIGQISSEVPQNLSASRPQDRQFILSSKKLLLSDSGFYLCAWSVGTSFFSYEQYFGPGTRLTVT.